This T cell receptor (beta chain) was obtained from a study of blood T cell repertoires in COVID-19. CDR1 SGHTA and CDR2 FQGTGA come from the germline V gene. The CDR3 loop spans 15 amino acids. J gave up 7 bases and V 5 bases, and 8 bases lay outside the gene matches. As processed by the authors: Reference gene primer amplification in the assay estimated nucleated cell counts. Here immunoSEQ multiplex PCR was the method, and the copy in TCRdb shows in-frame clones only, minus some. The V and J calls and clone size were taken over from that table, and D and trimming were inferred from the DNA. Counted here are approximately 97,000 clones, approximately 85% occurring once; the ten biggest clones make up around 10%.

The clonotype originates from a man in his forties or fifties with active or convalescent COVID-19. The sequenced sample was peripheral blood. The rearrangement joins TRBV7-3 to TRBJ2-1, with 10 bases matching TRBD1. CDR3 DNA: TGTGCCAGCAGCAGAAACGGACAGGGGGAAAATGAGCAGTTCTTC. Amino acid sequence: CASSRNGQGENEQFF. Complete variable domain (other parts from reference TRBV7-3 and TRBJ2-1): GAGVSQTPSNKVTEKGKYVELRCDPISGHTALYWYRQSLGQGPEFLIYFQGTGAADDSGLPNDRFFAVRPEGSVSTLKIQRTERGDSAVYLCASSRNGQGENEQFFGPGTRLTVL.